The rows below give T cell receptor beta chains drawn from one sample of a study of blood T cell repertoires in COVID-19. Using immunoSEQ multiplex PCR, the repertoire was profiled, and TCRdb retains in-frame clones only, with some absent. Of 150,000 or so clones in the sample, 76% were seen once. Sample: peripheral blood. The receptors stem from a woman of 80 years or more with active or convalescent COVID-19. Both conserved end residues are part of each CDR3. A D gene is named only where the DNA matches it firmly. Clone size is shown for a subset of rows, as once, few, many or a class of expanded clone.

TRBJ1-2	11	NA	NA	TRBV20-1	CSATGLYGYTF	TGCAGTGCTACAGGGTTATACGGCTACACCTTC
TRBJ2-5	18	NA	TRBD2	TRBV5-5	CASSLVRASGGAGETQYF	TGTGCCAGCAGCTTGGTTCGGGCTAGCGGGGGGGCCGGAGAGACCCAGTACTTC
TRBJ1-1	15	NA	NA	TRBV2	CASSLKSTGSSEAFF	TGTGCCAGCAGTCTAAAATCAACAGGGTCGTCTGAAGCTTTCTTT
TRBJ1-5	12	NA	NA	TRBV7-9	CASSRGVGPQHF	TGTGCCAGCAGCCGGGGGGTAGGGCCCCAGCATTTT
TRBJ2-7	14	NA	NA	TRBV3-1/TRBV3-2	CASSPDSPSYEQYF	TGTGCCAGCAGCCCGGACAGTCCCTCCTACGAGCAGTACTTC
TRBJ2-1	14	NA	NA	TRBV21-1	CASSSSGGSNEQFF	TGTGCCAGCAGCAGTAGCGGGGGGTCGAATGAGCAGTTCTTC
TRBJ1-5	15	once	NA	TRBV5-1	CASSLVGAPNQPQHF	TGCGCCAGCAGCTTGGTGGGGGCCCCCAATCAGCCCCAGCATTTT
TRBJ2-5	13	NA	TRBD2	TRBV28	CASSSAGEETQYF	TGTGCCAGCAGCTCAGCGGGGGAAGAGACCCAGTACTTC
TRBJ2-3	17	NA	TRBD1	TRBV6-1	CASSESSPGQRTDTQYF	TGTGCCAGCAGTGAATCGTCACCGGGACAGCGCACAGATACGCAGTATTTT
TRBJ2-3	16	NA	TRBD2	TRBV18	CASSPQGSGTTDTQYF	TGTGCCAGCTCACCCCAGGGTAGCGGGACCACAGATACGCAGTATTTT
TRBJ2-7	13	NA	TRBD1	TRBV18	CASSSGQSYEQYF	TGTGCCAGCTCGTCGGGACAGTCCTACGAGCAGTACTTC
TRBJ1-1	16	NA	NA	TRBV19	CASSIDAMRWNTEAFF	TGTGCCAGTAGTATAGATGCAATGCGTTGGAACACTGAAGCTTTCTTT
TRBJ1-1	14	NA	TRBD1	TRBV19	CASSKGTGSTEAFF	TGTGCCAGTAGTAAAGGGACAGGGAGCACTGAAGCTTTCTTT
TRBJ1-6	14	NA	TRBD1	TRBV30	CAWTANRGNSPLHF	TGTGCCTGGACCGCTAACAGGGGTAATTCACCCCTCCACTTT
TRBJ1-3	14	few	NA	TRBV7-8	CASSPSGFGNTIYF	TGTGCCAGCAGCCCGAGCGGGTTTGGAAACACCATATATTTT
TRBJ2-3	17	NA	TRBD2	TRBV28	CASSLSGSGTRTDTQYF	TGTGCCAGCAGTTTAAGCGGTAGCGGGACTCGCACAGATACGCAGTATTTT
TRBJ1-5	15	NA	TRBD1	TRBV4-2	CASSQDRGVNQPQHF	TGTGCCAGCAGCCAAGACAGGGGGGTCAATCAGCCCCAGCATTTT
TRBJ1-5	16	NA	NA	TRBV28	CASSYLNGLSDQPQHF	TGTGCCAGCAGTTACCTCAACGGGTTGTCTGATCAGCCCCAGCATTTT
TRBJ1-1	16	once	TRBD1	TRBV5-6	CASSALNRGSNTEAFF	TGTGCCAGCAGCGCACTGAACAGGGGATCGAACACTGAAGCTTTCTTT
TRBJ2-3	14	NA	NA	TRBV28	CASRTRQGTDTQYF	TGTGCCAGCAGGACTAGACAGGGAACCGATACGCAGTATTTT
TRBJ1-3	15	few	TRBD1	TRBV30	CAWSKDRGSGNTIYF	TGTGCCTGGAGCAAGGACAGGGGGTCTGGAAACACCATATATTTT
TRBJ1-3	12	few	NA	TRBV28	CASSFVGNTIYF	TGTGCCAGCAGTTTCGTGGGAAACACCATATATTTT
TRBJ1-5	18	NA	TRBD1	TRBV7-9	CASSPGTGGPGFNQPQHF	TGTGCCAGCAGCCCCGGGACAGGGGGTCCGGGGTTCAATCAGCCCCAGCATTTT
TRBJ2-2	13	NA	TRBD1	TRBV5-1	CATSDRATGELFF	TGCGCCACCTCGGACAGGGCAACCGGGGAGCTGTTTTTT
TRBJ1-1	15	NA	NA	TRBV10-1	CASGPSRGGGTEAFF	TGCGCCAGCGGCCCCTCCAGGGGAGGGGGCACTGAAGCTTTCTTT
TRBJ1-2	16	once	NA	TRBV19	CASSVGSHKGNYGYTF	TGTGCCAGTAGTGTGGGCTCACACAAGGGGAACTATGGCTACACCTTC
TRBJ1-1	13	NA	NA	TRBV10-3	CAIRAFSGGAAFF	TGTGCCATCAGGGCCTTTAGTGGGGGGGCAGCTTTCTTT
TRBJ1-2	13	NA	NA	TRBV18	CASSPSNYYGYTF	TGTGCCAGCTCACCCTCTAATTACTATGGCTACACCTTC
TRBJ1-2	15	NA	NA	TRBV19	CASSPFSSTSYGYTF	TGTGCCAGTAGTCCTTTCTCGTCTACCTCCTATGGCTACACCTTC
TRBJ2-2	15	NA	NA	TRBV5-1	CASRDTGPTPGELFF	TGCGCCAGCAGGGACACCGGGCCAACCCCCGGGGAGCTGTTTTTT
TRBJ1-1	14	NA	NA	TRBV29-1	CSVARGTANTEAFF	TGCAGCGTGGCCAGGGGTACAGCGAACACTGAAGCTTTCTTT
TRBJ2-7	12	NA	NA	TRBV5-1	CASSLTEYEQYF	TGCGCCAGCAGCTTGACAGAATACGAGCAGTACTTC